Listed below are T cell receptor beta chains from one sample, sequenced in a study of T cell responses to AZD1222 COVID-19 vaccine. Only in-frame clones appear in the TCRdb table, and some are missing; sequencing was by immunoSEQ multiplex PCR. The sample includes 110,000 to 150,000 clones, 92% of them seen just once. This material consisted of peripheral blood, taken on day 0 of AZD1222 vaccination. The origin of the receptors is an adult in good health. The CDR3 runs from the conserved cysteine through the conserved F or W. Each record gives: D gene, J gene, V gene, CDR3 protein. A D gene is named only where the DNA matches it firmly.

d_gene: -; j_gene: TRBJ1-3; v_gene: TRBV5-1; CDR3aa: CASSVGGFGQVYNTIYF
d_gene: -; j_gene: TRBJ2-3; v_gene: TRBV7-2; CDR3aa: CASSQGLYTDTQYF
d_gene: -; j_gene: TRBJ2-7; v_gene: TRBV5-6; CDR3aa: CASSLGSSYEQYF
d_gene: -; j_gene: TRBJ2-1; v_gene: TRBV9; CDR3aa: CASSVLGASNEQFF
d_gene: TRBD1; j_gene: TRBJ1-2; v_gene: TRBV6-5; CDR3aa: CASSQRQGFIGGYTF
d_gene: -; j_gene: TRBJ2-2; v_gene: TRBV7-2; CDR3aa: CASSPWAGTSGELFF
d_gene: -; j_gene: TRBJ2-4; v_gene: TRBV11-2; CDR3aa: CASSFFGQAKNIQYF
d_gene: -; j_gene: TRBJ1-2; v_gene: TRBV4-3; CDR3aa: CASSQGDTYYGYTF
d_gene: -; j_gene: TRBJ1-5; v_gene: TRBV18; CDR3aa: CASSEQGSNQPQHF
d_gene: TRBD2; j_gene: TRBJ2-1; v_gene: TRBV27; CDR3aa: CASSFGVGGARNEQFF
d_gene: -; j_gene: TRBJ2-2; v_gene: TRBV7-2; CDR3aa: CASSLVRLAGITGELFF
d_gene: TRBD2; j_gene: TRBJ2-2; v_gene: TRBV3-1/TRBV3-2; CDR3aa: CASSPALAGDLSETGELFF
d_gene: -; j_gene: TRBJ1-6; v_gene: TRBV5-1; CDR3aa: CASSLIQGNSPLHF
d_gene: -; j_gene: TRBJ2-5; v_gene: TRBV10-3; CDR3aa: CAISTRVQETQYF
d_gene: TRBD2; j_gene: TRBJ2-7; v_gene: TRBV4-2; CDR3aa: CASSQQAGGPLEQYF
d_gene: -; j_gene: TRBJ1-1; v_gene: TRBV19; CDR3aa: CASYKGGMNTEAFF
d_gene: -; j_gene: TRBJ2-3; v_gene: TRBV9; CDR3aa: CASSVAGTDTQYF
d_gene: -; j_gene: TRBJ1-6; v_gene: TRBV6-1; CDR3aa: CASSEARGASPPLHF
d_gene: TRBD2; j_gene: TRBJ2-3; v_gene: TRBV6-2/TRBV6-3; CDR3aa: CASSYARGLGTDTQYF
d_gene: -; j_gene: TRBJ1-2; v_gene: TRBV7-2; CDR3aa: CASSLSSGLAYGYTF
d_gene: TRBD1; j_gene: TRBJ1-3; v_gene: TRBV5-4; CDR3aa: CASSPTGAEDTIYF
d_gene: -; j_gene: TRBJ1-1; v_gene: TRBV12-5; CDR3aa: CASGSLSGSRWTEAFF
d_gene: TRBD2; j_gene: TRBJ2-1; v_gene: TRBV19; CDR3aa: CASSIPIAGAYNEQFF
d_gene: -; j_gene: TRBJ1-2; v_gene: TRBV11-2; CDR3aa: CASTPGIGLRYGYTF
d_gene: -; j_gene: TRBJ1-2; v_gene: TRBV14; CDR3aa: CASSQARNHYGYTF
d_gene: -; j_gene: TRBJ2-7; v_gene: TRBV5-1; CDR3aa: CASSFTGTYEQYF
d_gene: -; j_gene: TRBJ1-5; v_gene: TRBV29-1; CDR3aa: CSGRVFQPQHF
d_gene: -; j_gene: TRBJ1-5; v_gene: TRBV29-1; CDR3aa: CSVAVSINQPQHF
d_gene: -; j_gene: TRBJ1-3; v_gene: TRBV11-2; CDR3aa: CASRLGDTIYF
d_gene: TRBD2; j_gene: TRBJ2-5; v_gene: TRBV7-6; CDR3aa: CASSLVAGLAGTETQYF
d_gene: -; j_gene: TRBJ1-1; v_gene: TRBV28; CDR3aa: CASTGLYTEAFF
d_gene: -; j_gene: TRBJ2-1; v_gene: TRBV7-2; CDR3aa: CASSVESGARFEQFF
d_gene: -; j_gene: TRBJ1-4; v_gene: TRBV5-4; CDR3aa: CASSRRLDGGNEKLFF
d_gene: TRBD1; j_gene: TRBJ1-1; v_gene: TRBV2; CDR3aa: CASSVWGTGNTEAFF
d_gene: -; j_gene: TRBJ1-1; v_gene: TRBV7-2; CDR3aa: CASSLGSTEAFF
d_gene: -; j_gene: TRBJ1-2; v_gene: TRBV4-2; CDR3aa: CASSQERSAYGYTF
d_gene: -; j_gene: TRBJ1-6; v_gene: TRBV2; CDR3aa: CASSESWMGSSPLHF
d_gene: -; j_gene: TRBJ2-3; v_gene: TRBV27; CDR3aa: CASNPTGPDTQYF
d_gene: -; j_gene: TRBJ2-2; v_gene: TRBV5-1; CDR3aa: CASSLVEFDTGELFF
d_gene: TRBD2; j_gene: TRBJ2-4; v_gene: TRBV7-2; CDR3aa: CASSKIAGENIQYF
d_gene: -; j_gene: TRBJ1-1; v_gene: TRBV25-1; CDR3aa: CASSASWDTEAFF
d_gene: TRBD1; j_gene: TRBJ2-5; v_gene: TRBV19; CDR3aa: CASTSDREGGETQYF
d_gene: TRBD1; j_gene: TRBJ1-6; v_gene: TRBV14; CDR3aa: CASSHTTGRSPLHF
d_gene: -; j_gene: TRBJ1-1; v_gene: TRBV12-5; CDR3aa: CASGISMNTEAFF
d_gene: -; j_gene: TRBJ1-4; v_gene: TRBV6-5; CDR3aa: CATSSRREKLFF
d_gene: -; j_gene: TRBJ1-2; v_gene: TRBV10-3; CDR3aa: CAISEFGGQGYGYTF
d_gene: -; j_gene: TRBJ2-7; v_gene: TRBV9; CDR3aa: CASSPWGGEAYEQYF
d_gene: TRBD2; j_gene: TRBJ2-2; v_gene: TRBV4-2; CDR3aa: CASSQLIRRTSGVSGELFF
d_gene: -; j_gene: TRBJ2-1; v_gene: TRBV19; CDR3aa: CASSIIRGGTEQFF
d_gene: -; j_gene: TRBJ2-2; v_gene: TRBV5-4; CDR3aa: CASTQEQPNTGELFF
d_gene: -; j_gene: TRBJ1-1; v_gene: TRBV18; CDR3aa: CASSPAGSPEAFF
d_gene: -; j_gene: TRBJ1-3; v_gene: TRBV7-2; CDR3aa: CASSPQVGSGNTIYF
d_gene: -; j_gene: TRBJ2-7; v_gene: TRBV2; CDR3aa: CASSVARQVTSYEQYF
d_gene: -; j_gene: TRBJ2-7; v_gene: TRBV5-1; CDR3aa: CASSLAGTTLSYEQYF